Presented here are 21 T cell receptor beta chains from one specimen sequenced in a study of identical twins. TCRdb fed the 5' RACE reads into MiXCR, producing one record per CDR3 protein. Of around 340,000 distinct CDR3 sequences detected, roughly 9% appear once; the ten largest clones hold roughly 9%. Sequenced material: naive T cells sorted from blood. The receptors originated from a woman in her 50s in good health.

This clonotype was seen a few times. The DNA for the CDR3 is TGTGCCAGCAGTTTTGGGCAGACCTATGGCTACACCTTC. Translation: CASSFGQTYGYTF. The rearrangement links TRBV12-3 or TRBV12-4 to TRBJ1-2; D is unclear. V lost 3 bases and J lost 4, with 9 bases in between. This CDR3 is built from 13 residues.

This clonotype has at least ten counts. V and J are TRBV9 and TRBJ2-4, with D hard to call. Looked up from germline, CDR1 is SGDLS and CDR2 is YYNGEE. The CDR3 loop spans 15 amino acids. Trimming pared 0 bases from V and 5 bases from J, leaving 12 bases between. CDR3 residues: CASSVGTLGENIQYF. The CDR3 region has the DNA TGTGCCAGCAGCGTAGGGACCCTTGGGGAAAACATTCAGTACTTC.

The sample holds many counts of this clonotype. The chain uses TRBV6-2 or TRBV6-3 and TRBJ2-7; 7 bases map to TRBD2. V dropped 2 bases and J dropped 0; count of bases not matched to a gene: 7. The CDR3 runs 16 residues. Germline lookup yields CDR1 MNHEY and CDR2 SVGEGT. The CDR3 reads CASSYAAGDSSYEQYV. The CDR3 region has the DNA TGTGCCAGCAGTTACGCCGCGGGAGACAGCTCCTACGAGCAGTACGTC.

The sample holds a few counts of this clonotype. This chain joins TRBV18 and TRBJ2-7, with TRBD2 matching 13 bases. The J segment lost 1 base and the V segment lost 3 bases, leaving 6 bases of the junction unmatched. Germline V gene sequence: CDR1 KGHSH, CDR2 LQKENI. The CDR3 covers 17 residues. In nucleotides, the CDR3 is TGTGCCAGCTCACCGGCTGGGACTAGCGGGGAGTCCTACGAGCAGTACTTC. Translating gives CASSPAGTSGESYEQYF. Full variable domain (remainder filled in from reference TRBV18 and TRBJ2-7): NAGVMQNPRHLVRRRGQEARLRCSPMKGHSHVYWYRQLPEEGLKFMVYLQKENIIDESGMPKERFSAEFPKEGPSILRIQQVVRGDSAAYFCASSPAGTSGESYEQYFGPGTRLTVT.

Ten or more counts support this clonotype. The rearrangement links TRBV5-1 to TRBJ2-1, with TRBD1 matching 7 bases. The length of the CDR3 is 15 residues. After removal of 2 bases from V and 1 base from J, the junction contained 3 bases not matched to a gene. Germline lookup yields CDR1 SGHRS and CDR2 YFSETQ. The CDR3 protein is CASSLDRDSYNEQFF. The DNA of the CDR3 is TGCGCCAGCAGCTTAGACAGGGATTCCTACAATGAGCAGTTCTTC.

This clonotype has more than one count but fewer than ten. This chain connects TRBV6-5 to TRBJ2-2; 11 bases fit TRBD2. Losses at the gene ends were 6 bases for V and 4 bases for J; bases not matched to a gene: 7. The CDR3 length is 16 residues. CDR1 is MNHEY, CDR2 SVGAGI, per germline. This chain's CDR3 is CASSLAGGWATGELFF. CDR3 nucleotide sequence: TGTGCCAGCAGCTTAGCGGGAGGGTGGGCCACCGGGGAGCTGTTTTTT.

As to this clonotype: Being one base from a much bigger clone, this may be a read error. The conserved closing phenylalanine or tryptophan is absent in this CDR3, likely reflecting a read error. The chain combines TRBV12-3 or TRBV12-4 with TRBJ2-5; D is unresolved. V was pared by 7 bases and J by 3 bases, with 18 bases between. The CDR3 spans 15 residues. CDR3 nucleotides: TGTGCCAGCACGGATTCTTTTGGCGGCAAAGAGACCCAGTACCTC. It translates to CASTDSFGGKETQYL.

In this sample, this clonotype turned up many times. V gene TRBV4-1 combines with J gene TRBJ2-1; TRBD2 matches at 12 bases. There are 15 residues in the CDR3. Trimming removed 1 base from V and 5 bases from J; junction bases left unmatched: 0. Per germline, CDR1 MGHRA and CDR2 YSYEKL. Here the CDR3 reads CASSQGTSGNNEQFF. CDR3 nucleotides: TGCGCCAGCAGCCAAGGGACTAGCGGGAACAATGAGCAGTTCTTC.

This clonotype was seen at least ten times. The CDR3 region is CASSRGDSRTDTQYF. The CDR3, as DNA: TGTGCCAGCAGCCGAGGGGACTCGCGCACAGATACGCAGTATTTT. The genes are TRBV3-1 and TRBJ2-3; D may be TRBD2 (6 bases). Trimming left V 4 bases short and J 1 base short, with 12 bases between. Germline CDR1 LGHDT, CDR2 YNNKEL (reference sequence). The CDR3 totals 15 residues.

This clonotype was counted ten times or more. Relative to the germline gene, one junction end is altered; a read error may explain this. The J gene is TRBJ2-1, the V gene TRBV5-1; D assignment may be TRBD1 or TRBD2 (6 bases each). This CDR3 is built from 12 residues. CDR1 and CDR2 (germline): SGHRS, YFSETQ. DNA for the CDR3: TGTGCCAGCAGTTTAGTAGGGGGGGAGCAGTTCTTC. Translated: CASSLVGGEQFF.

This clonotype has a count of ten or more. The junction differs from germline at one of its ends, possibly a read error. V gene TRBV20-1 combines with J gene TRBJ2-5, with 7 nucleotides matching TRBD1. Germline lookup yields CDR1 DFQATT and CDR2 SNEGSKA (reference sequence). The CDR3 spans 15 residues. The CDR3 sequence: CSASRWDSTKETQYF. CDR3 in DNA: TGCAGCGCTAGTAGGTGGGACAGCACCAAAGAGACCCAGTACTTC.

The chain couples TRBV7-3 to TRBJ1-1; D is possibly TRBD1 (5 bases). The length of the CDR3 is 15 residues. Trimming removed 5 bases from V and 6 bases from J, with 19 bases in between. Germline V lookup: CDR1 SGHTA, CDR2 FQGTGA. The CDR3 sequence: CASSTQGGRAAEAFF. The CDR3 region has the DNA TGTGCCAGCAGCACCCAGGGAGGGAGAGCTGCTGAAGCTTTCTTT.

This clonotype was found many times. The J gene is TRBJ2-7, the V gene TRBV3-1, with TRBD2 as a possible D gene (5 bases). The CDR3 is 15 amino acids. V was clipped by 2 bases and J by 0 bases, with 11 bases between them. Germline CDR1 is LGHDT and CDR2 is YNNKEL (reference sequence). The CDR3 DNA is TGTGCCAGCAGCCAACTGGACTTACCCTCCTACGAGCAGTACGTC. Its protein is CASSQLDLPSYEQYV.

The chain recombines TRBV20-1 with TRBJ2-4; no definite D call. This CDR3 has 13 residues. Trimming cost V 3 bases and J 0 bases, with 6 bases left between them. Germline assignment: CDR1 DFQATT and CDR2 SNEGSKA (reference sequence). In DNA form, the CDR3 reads TGCAGTGCTAGTATATTAGCCAAAAACATTCAGTACTTC. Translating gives CSASILAKNIQYF.

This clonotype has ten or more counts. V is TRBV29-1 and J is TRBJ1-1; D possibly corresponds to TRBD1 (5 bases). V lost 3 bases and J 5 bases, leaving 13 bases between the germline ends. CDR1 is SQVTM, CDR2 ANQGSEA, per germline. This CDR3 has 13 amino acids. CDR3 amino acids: CSVEGGMLTEAFF. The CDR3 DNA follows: TGCAGCGTTGAGGGGGGAATGTTGACTGAAGCTTTCTTT. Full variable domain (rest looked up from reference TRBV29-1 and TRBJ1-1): SAVISQKPSRDICQRGTSLTIQCQVDSQVTMMFWYRQQPGQSLTLIATANQGSEATYESGFVIDKFPISRPNLTFSTLTVSNMSPEDSSIYLCSVEGGMLTEAFFGQGTRLTVV.

The CDR3 DNA is TGCAGTGCCCTAGAAGAGGCTAGCTCCGGGGAGCTGTTTTTT. Translating it yields CSALEEASSGELFF. The J gene is TRBJ2-2, the V gene TRBV20-1, with D perhaps TRBD2 (5 bases). The germline V gene has CDR1 DFQATT and CDR2 SNEGSKA (reference sequence). This CDR3 region has 14 residues. With 6 bases removed from V and 6 bases from J, the gap between germline ends came to 17 bases.

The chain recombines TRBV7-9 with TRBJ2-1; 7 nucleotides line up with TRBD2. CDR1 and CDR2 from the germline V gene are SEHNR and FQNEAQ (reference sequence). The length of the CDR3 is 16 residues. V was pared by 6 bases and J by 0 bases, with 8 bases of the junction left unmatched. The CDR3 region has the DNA TGTGCCAGCAGGCCGGAAAGCGGGGACTCCTACAATGAGCAGTTCTTC. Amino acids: CASRPESGDSYNEQFF. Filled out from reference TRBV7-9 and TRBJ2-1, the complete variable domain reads DTGVSQNPRHKITKRGQNVTFRCDPISEHNRLYWYRQTLGQGPEFLTYFQNEAQLEKSRLLSDRFSAERPKGSFSTLEIQRTEQGDSAMYLCASRPESGDSYNEQFFGPGTRLTVL.

CDR3 DNA: TGTGCCAGCAGCTACAGGGGGATGAACACTGAAGCTTTCTTT. Its protein product is CASSYRGMNTEAFF. V gene TRBV6-5 combines with J gene TRBJ1-1; 8 nucleotides match TRBD1. V lost 6 bases and J lost 0; bases outside the gene matches: 3. This CDR3 spans 14 amino acids. Germline values: CDR1 MNHEY, CDR2 SVGAGI.

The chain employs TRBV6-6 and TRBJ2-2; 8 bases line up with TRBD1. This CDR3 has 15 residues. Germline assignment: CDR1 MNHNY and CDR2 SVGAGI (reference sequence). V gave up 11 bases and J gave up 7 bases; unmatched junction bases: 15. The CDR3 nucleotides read TGTGCCTCGTTCAGGGGGCGCGTCAGAAACGGGGAGCTGTTTTTT. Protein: CASFRGRVRNGELFF.

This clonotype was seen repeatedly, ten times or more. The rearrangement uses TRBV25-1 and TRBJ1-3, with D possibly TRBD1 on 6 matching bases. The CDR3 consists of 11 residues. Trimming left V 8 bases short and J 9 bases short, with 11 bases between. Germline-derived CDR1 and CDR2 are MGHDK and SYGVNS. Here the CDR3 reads CASGIGGTIYF. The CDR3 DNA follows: TGTGCCAGCGGGATAGGGGGCACCATATATTTT.

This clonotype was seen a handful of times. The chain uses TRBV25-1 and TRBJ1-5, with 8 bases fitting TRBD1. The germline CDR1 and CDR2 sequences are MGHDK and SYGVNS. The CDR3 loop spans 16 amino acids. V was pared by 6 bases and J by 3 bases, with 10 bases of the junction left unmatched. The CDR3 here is CASRAPGTGDNQPQHF. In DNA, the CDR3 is TGTGCCAGCAGAGCTCCTGGGACAGGCGACAATCAGCCCCAGCATTTT. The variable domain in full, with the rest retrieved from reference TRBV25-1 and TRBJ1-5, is EADIYQTPRYLVIGTGKKITLECSQTMGHDKMYWYQQDPGMELHLIHYSYGVNSTEKGDLSSESTVSRIRTEHFPLTLESARPSHTSQYLCASRAPGTGDNQPQHFGDGTRLSIL.